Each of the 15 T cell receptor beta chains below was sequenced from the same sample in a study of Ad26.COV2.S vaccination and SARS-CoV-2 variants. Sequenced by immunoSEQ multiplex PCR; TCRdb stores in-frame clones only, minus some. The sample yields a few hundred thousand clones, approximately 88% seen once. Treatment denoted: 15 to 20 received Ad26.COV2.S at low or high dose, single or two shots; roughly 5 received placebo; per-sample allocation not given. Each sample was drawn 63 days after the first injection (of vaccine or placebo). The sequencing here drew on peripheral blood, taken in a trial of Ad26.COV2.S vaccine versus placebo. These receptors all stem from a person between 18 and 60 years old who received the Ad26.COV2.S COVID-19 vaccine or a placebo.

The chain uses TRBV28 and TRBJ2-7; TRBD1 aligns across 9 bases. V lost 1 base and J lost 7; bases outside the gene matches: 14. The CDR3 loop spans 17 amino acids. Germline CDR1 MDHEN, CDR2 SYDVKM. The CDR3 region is CASSLSGTGSIGWEQYF. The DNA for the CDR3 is TGTGCCAGCAGTTTATCCGGGACAGGGTCAATAGGCTGGGAGCAGTACTTC.

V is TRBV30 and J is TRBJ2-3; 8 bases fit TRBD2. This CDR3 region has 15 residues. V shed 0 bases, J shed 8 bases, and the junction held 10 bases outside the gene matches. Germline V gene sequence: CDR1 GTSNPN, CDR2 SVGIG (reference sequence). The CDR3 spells CAWSVRGGPPVTQYF. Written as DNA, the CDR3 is TGTGCCTGGAGTGTACGCGGGGGGCCCCCCGTTACGCAGTATTTT.

The CDR3 bases are TGCGCCAGCAGCTTGATTGGGGTGGACACTGAAGCTTTCTTT. This encodes CASSLIGVDTEAFF. The chain is built from TRBV5-1 and TRBJ1-1; D not resolved. V was clipped by 1 base and J by 3 bases, with 10 bases between them. This CDR3 is 14 amino acids long. Germline-derived CDR1 and CDR2 are SGHRS and YFSETQ.

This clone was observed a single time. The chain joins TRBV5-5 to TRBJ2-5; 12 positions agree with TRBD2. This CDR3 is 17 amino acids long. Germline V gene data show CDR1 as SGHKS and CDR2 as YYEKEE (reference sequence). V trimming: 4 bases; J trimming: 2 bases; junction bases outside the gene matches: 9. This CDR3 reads CASSDPTSGGWQETQYF. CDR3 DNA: TGTGCCAGCAGCGATCCGACTAGCGGGGGATGGCAAGAGACCCAGTACTTC.

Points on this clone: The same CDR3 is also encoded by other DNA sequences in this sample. CDR3 protein: CSATADTQYF. The CDR3 bases are TGCAGTGCTACCGCGGATACGCAGTATTTT. V gene TRBV20-1 combines with J gene TRBJ2-3; D is unclear. The CDR3 totals 10 residues. V was cut by 4 bases and J by 6 bases, with 5 bases left in between. The germline V gene has CDR1 DFQATT and CDR2 SNEGSKA (reference sequence).

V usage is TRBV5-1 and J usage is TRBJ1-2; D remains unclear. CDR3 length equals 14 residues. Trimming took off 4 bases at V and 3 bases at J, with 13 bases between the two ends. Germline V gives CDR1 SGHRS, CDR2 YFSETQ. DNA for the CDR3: TGCGCCAGCAGCCCCCACCCGCGGGACTATGGCTACACCTTC. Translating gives CASSPHPRDYGYTF.

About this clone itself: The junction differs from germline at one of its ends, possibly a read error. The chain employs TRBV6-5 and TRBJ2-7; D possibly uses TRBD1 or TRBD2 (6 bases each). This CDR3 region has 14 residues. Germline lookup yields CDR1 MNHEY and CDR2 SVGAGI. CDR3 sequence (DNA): TGTGCCAGCAGTTACTCCTCAGGGGAGGCCCCCGCAAACTTC. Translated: CASSYSSGEAPANF.

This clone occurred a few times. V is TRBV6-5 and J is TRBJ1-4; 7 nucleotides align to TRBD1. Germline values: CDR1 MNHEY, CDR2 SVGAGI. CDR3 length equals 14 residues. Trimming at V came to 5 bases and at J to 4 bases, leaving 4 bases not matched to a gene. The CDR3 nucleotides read TGTGCCAGCAGTCAGACAGGGCTTAATGAAAAACTGTTTTTT. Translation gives CASSQTGLNEKLFF.

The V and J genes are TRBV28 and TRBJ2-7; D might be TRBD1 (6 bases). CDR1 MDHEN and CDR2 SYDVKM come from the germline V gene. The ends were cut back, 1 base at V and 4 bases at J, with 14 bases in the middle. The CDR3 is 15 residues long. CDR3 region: CASSLLGGTPYEQYF. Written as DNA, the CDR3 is TGTGCCAGCAGTTTATTGGGTGGGACACCATACGAGCAGTACTTC. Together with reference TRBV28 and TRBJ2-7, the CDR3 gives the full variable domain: DVKVTQSSRYLVKRTGEKVFLECVQDMDHENMFWYRQDPGLGLRLIYFSYDVKMKEKGDIPEGYSVSREKKERFSLILESASTNQTSMYLCASSLLGGTPYEQYFGPGTRLTVT.

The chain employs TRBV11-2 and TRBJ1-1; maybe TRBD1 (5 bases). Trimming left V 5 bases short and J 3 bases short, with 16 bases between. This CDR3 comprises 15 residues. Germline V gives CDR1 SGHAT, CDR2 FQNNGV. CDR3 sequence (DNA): TGTGCCAGCAGCCCGACCGTCTGGGGGGACACTGAAGCTTTCTTT. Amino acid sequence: CASSPTVWGDTEAFF.

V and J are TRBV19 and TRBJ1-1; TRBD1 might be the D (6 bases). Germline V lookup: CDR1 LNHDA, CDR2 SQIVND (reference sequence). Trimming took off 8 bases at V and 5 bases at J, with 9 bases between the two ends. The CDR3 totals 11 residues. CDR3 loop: CASRRGTEAFF. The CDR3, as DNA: TGTGCCAGTCGCAGGGGTACTGAAGCTTTCTTT. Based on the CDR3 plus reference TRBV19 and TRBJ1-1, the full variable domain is DGGITQSPKYLFRKEGQNVTLSCEQNLNHDAMYWYRQDPGQGLRLIYYSQIVNDFQKGDIAEGYSVSREKKESFPLTVTSAQKNPTAFYLCASRRGTEAFFGQGTRLTVV.

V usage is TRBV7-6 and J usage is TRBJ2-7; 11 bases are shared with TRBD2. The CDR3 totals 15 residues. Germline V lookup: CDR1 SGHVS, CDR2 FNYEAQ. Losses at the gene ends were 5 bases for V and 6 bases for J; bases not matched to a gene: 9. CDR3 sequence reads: CASSPVLAGGGEQYF. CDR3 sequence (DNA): TGTGCCAGCAGCCCCGTTCTAGCGGGGGGCGGCGAGCAGTACTTC.

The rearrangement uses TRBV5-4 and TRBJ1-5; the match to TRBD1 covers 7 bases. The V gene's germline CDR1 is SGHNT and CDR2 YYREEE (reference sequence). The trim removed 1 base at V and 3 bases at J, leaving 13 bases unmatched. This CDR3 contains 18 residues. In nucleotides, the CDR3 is TGTGCCAGCAGCTTGCTACCAGTAGGGACAGCCCCCAATCAGCCCCAGCATTTT. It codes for CASSLLPVGTAPNQPQHF.

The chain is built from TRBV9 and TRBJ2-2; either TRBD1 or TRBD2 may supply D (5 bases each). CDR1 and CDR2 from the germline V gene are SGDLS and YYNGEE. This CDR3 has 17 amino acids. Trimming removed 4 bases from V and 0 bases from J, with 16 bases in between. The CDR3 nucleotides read TGTGCCAGCAGCCTCGTATACGGGGCACCGAACACCGGGGAGCTGTTTTTT. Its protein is CASSLVYGAPNTGELFF.

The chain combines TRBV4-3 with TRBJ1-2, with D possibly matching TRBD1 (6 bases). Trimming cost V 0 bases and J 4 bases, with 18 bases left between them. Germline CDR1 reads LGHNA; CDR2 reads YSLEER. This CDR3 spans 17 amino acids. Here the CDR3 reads CASSQEYLTGPVYGYTF. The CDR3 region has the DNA TGCGCCAGCAGCCAAGAATACCTGACAGGTCCTGTCTATGGCTACACCTTC.